The 11 T cell receptor beta chains below all came from one sample that was sequenced in a study of T-cell memory formation after mild COVID-19. TCRdb ran MiXCR on the 5' RACE reads and lists one entry per CDR3 protein. The repertoire holds approximately 230,000 distinct CDR3 sequences, with around 15% as singletons. Sequencing was performed on PBMCs or a T cell subset sorted from them (not recorded which). The receptors here all came from a man aged 18-30 years who had mild COVID-19 (a few samples of this study predate the infection). Cell type and time point are not known.

The rearrangement links TRBV24-1 to TRBJ2-2, with 7 bases aligning to TRBD1. The CDR3 runs 16 residues. The J segment lost 3 bases and the V segment lost 4 bases, leaving 7 bases of the junction unmatched. The germline V gene encodes CDR1 KGHDR and CDR2 SFDVKD. CDR3 in amino acids: CATSDPKRGHTGELFF. In DNA form, the CDR3 reads TGTGCCACCAGTGACCCGAAGAGGGGGCACACCGGGGAGCTGTTTTTT.

This chain connects TRBV19 to TRBJ2-5, with 10 bases identical to TRBD1. The germline gives CDR1 LNHDA, CDR2 SQIVND (reference sequence). This CDR3 has 16 amino acids. Trimming took 4 bases from V and 4 from J; bases not matched to a gene: 9. CDR3 residues: CASSRRTGGGGETQYF. CDR3 nucleotides: TGTGCCAGTAGTAGGCGGACAGGGGGAGGTGGAGAGACCCAGTACTTC.

This clonotype showed up many times. One end of the junction fails to match germline, which may point to a read error. The gene calls are TRBV5-1 and TRBJ2-3, with 14 bases identical to TRBD2. The CDR3 spans 16 residues. CDR1 is SGHRS, CDR2 YFSETQ, per germline. CDR3 loop: CASSLGLAGGTDTQYF. CDR3 coding DNA: TGTGCCAGCAGCTTGGGACTAGCGGGGGGCACAGATACGCAGTATTTT.

The gene calls are TRBV14 and TRBJ2-3, with a possible D match to TRBD2 (6 bases). Germline V gene lookup returns CDR1 SGHDN and CDR2 FVKESK. The CDR3 is 13 residues long. Deletions cut 1 base from V and 14 bases from J, with 16 bases between. CDR3 amino acids: CASSQVRDSLPYF. CDR3 in DNA: TGTGCCAGCAGCCAAGTACGGGACTCCCTCCCGTATTTT.

This chain joins TRBV7-2 and TRBJ1-1; TRBD1 is a possible D gene (6 bases). Trimming shortened V by 5 bases and J by 7 bases, and 17 bases separated the two germline ends. The CDR3 contains 14 residues. The germline gives CDR1 SGHTA, CDR2 FQGNSA. In nucleotides, the CDR3 is TGTGCCAGCAGCACCGTCGCAGGGGACGGTGAAGCTTTCTTT. Its protein product is CASSTVAGDGEAFF.

The table lists this clonotype with a count of one. V is TRBV29-1 and J is TRBJ2-3; 7 bases are a match to TRBD1. V lost 7 bases, J lost 1 base, and 8 bases stayed unmatched. The CDR3 runs to 14 residues. The germline CDR1 and CDR2 sequences are SQVTM and ANQGSEA. CDR3 in DNA: TGCAGCGCCCTAACAGGGGCAGGCACAGATACGCAGTATTTT. This encodes CSALTGAGTDTQYF.

This clonotype was counted a few times. The chain couples TRBV5-1 to TRBJ1-2; D is undetermined. CDR3 length equals 14 residues. CDR1 is SGHRS, CDR2 YFSETQ, per germline. The ends were cut back, 4 bases at V and 3 bases at J, with 13 bases in the middle. This CDR3 is CASSREGGDYGYTF. CDR3 DNA: TGCGCCAGCAGCCGGGAGGGAGGCGACTATGGCTACACCTTC.

This rearrangement joins TRBV28 to TRBJ2-4; D not resolved. The germline V gene encodes CDR1 MDHEN and CDR2 SYDVKM. CDR3 length equals 12 residues. V was shortened by 6 bases and J by 6 bases, with 9 bases between the two germline ends. In DNA, the CDR3 is TGTGCCAGCAGAAACCCGCCAAACATTCAGTACTTC. This gives the protein CASRNPPNIQYF. The entire variable domain, with the rest obtained from reference TRBV28 and TRBJ2-4, is as follows: DVKVTQSSRYLVKRTGEKVFLECVQDMDHENMFWYRQDPGLGLRLIYFSYDVKMKEKGDIPEGYSVSREKKERFSLILESASTNQTSMYLCASRNPPNIQYFGAGTRLSVL.

The chain links TRBV5-4 to TRBJ2-7; tentatively, D is TRBD1 (8 bases). The germline V gene encodes CDR1 SGHNT and CDR2 YYREEE (reference sequence). The CDR3 is 13 residues long. V lost 2 bases, J lost 4 bases, and 10 bases lay in between. CDR3 sequence: CASSLQGGYEQYF. CDR3 sequence (DNA): TGTGCCAGCAGCTTACAGGGGGGGTACGAGCAGTACTTC.

The chain has TRBV18 and TRBJ1-2; D is unresolved. This CDR3 contains 13 residues. V was pared by 6 bases and J by 3 bases, with 11 bases between. Germline lookup yields CDR1 KGHSH and CDR2 LQKENI. CDR3 protein: CASSPDGDYGYTF. The DNA for the CDR3 is TGTGCCAGCTCTCCCGACGGGGACTATGGCTACACCTTC.

The chain combines TRBV20-1 with TRBJ1-4; no reliable D call. Germline CDR1 and CDR2: DFQATT and SNEGSKA (reference sequence). The CDR3 spans 13 residues. With 0 bases removed from V and 6 bases from J, the gap between germline ends came to 8 bases. The CDR3: CSAREGLYEKLFF. CDR3 sequence (DNA): TGCAGTGCTAGAGAGGGTTTATATGAAAAACTGTTTTTT.